This T cell receptor beta chain was retrieved from a study of blood T cell repertoires in COVID-19. Study background: Material from acute and convalescent COVID-19 was sourced from the United States, Italy and Spain. In each case, the material was cDNA or gDNA derived from T cells, B-cell-depleted T cells, or PBMCs.

In the original analysis: Reference gene primer amplification gave estimated nucleated cell counts. Repertoires were generated with immunoSEQ multiplex PCR, while TCRdb's copy carries only in-frame clones and drops some. V and J calls plus clone size are reproduced from that table; the DNA served to infer D and trimming. The sample holds around 97,000 clones, around nine tenths seen once. CDR3 size: 19 residues. Source material: peripheral blood. The sequence derives from a human donor in a cohort sampled during active COVID-19. The rearrangement uses TRBV21-1 and TRBJ1-4; TRBD1 is the table's D call, not checked against the DNA. TRBV21-1 is flagged as a pseudogene. The CDR3 DNA reads as TGTGCCAGCAGCAAAGTTGCGAGTTGGTGGGACAGGTTTAATGAAAAACTGTTTTTT. Its translation is CASSKVASWWDRFNEKLFF.